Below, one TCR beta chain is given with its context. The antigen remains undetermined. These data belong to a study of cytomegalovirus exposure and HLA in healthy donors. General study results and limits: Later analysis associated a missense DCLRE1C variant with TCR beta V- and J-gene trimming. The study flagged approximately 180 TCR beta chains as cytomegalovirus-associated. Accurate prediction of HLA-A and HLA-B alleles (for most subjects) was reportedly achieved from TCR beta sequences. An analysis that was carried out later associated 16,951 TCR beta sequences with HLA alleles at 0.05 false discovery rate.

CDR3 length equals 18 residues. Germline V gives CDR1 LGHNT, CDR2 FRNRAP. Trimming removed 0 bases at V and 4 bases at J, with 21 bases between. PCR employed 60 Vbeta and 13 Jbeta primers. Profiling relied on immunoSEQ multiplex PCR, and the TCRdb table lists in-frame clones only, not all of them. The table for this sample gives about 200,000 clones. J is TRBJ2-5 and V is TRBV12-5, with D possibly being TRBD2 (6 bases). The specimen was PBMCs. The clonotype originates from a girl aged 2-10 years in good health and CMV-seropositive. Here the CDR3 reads CASGLVRSSDLGGETQYF. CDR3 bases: TGTGCTAGTGGTTTGGTACGGTCTAGCGATTTAGGTGGAGAGACCCAGTACTTC.